Listed below are T cell receptor beta chains from one sample, sequenced in a study of vaccination and CD4 T cells after COVID-19. No antigen has been assigned to these receptors. Each CDR3 protein gets one entry after TCRdb re-called the PCR reads with MiXCR. Here the sample spans approximately 16,000 distinct CDR3 sequences, less than 60% being singletons. The sample was CD4+ T cells from blood, cultured in vitro, taken before SARS-CoV-2 vaccination. The receptors stem from a human donor who had recovered from COVID-19. Each CDR3 is given with its conserved first and last residue. A D gene is named only where the DNA matches it firmly. Only part of the rows carry a size: once, few, many, or a class if the clone is expanded.

V gene: TRBV15
J gene: TRBJ1-5
D gene: -
clone size: -
CDR3 DNA: TGTGCCACCAGCAGAGATCAGCAGCCCCAGCATTTT
CDR3 protein: CATSRDQQPQHF

V gene: TRBV20-1
J gene: TRBJ2-1
D gene: TRBD2
clone size: -
CDR3 DNA: TGCAGTGCTAGGCGGGGACTAGCGGGAGGAAATGAGCAGTTCTTC
CDR3 protein: CSARRGLAGGNEQFF

V gene: TRBV6-2/TRBV6-3
J gene: TRBJ1-1
D gene: -
clone size: -
CDR3 DNA: TGTGCCAGCAGTCTATTCACTGAAGCTTTCTTT
CDR3 protein: CASSLFTEAFF

V gene: TRBV7-2
J gene: TRBJ1-5
D gene: -
clone size: -
CDR3 DNA: TGTGCCAGCAGCTTAGTGGGATTCAGCAATCAGCCCCAGCATTTT
CDR3 protein: CASSLVGFSNQPQHF

V gene: TRBV28
J gene: TRBJ2-3
D gene: TRBD1
clone size: -
CDR3 DNA: TGTGCCAGCAGCGGGACACAGGGGGCATTGTTCACAGATACGCAGTATTTT
CDR3 protein: CASSGTQGALFTDTQYF

V gene: TRBV11-3
J gene: TRBJ2-3
D gene: -
clone size: few
CDR3 DNA: TGTGCCAGCAGCCCAAAAGGGGCAGATACGCAGTATTTT
CDR3 protein: CASSPKGADTQYF

V gene: TRBV25-1
J gene: TRBJ1-3
D gene: -
clone size: -
CDR3 DNA: TGTGCCAGCAGTGAATCGCAGGTCTTCGGAAACACCATATATTTT
CDR3 protein: CASSESQVFGNTIYF

V gene: TRBV19
J gene: TRBJ1-3
D gene: -
clone size: -
CDR3 DNA: TGTGCCAGTAGTACCCTTGCGAGGAAAGCGGGCGGAAACACCATATATTTT
CDR3 protein: CASSTLARKAGGNTIYF

V gene: TRBV5-4
J gene: TRBJ1-6
D gene: -
clone size: -
CDR3 DNA: TGTGCCAGCAGCTTGGAGACAGTAAGGGACTCACCCCTCCACTTT
CDR3 protein: CASSLETVRDSPLHF

V gene: TRBV27
J gene: TRBJ1-2
D gene: TRBD1
clone size: -
CDR3 DNA: TGTGCCAGCAGGGACCGGGACAGGGGAACAGTTAACTATGGCTACACCTTC
CDR3 protein: CASRDRDRGTVNYGYTF

V gene: TRBV6-1
J gene: TRBJ2-7
D gene: -
clone size: -
CDR3 DNA: TGTGCCAGCAGCCTCGTTGGGTACGAGCAGTACTTC
CDR3 protein: CASSLVGYEQYF

V gene: TRBV20-1
J gene: TRBJ1-3
D gene: -
clone size: -
CDR3 DNA: TGCAGTGCTAGTTCCCAGAGAATCTCTGGAAACACCATATATTTT
CDR3 protein: CSASSQRISGNTIYF

V gene: TRBV7-2
J gene: TRBJ1-1
D gene: TRBD1
clone size: few
CDR3 DNA: TGTGCCAGCAGCCTGGACAGGGGAGACACTGAAGCTTTCTTT
CDR3 protein: CASSLDRGDTEAFF

V gene: TRBV20-1
J gene: TRBJ1-2
D gene: TRBD1
clone size: few
CDR3 DNA: TGCAGTGCTTCGACAGGGGAGTGGGGCTACACCTTC
CDR3 protein: CSASTGEWGYTF

V gene: TRBV20-1
J gene: TRBJ2-6
D gene: -
clone size: once
CDR3 DNA: TGCAGTGCCAGTGGGGGCAGGGAAGGTTCTGGGGCCAACGTCCTGACTTTC
CDR3 protein: CSASGGREGSGANVLTF

V gene: TRBV20-1
J gene: TRBJ1-6
D gene: -
clone size: few
CDR3 DNA: TGCAGTGCTAGATCGGATTCACCCCTCCACTTT
CDR3 protein: CSARSDSPLHF

V gene: TRBV20-1
J gene: TRBJ1-2
D gene: -
clone size: -
CDR3 DNA: TGCAGTGCCAGGTTTTTGGGTCAGGGCGACGGCTACACCTTC
CDR3 protein: CSARFLGQGDGYTF

V gene: TRBV7-2
J gene: TRBJ2-5
D gene: TRBD2
clone size: -
CDR3 DNA: TGTGCCAGCAGCTGGGGACTAGCGGGAGTCGGGACCCAGTACTTC
CDR3 protein: CASSWGLAGVGTQYF

V gene: TRBV4-1
J gene: TRBJ2-5
D gene: -
clone size: few
CDR3 DNA: TGCGCCAGCAGCCAAGATGACCAATGGACCCAGTACTTC
CDR3 protein: CASSQDDQWTQYF